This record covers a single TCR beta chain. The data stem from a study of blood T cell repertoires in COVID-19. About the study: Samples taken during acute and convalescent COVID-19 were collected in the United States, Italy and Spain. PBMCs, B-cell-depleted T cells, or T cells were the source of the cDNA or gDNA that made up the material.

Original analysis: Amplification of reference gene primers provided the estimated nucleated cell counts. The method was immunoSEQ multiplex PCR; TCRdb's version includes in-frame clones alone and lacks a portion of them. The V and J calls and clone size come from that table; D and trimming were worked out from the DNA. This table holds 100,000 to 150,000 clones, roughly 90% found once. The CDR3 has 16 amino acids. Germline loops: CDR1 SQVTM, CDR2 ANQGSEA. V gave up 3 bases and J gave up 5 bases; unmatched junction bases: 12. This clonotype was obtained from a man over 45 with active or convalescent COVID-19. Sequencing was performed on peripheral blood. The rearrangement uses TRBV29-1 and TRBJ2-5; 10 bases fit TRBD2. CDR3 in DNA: TGCAGCGTTGAGTTTCCGACTAGCGGGCCCCTGGAGACCCAGTACTTC. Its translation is CSVEFPTSGPLETQYF.